These T cell receptor beta chains were read from a single sample in a study of cytomegalovirus exposure and HLA in healthy donors. Sequencing used immunoSEQ multiplex PCR; TCRdb keeps in-frame clones, though not all of them. The sample yields about 110,000 clones, approximately 86% seen once. The sample taken for sequencing was PBMCs. The receptors were sampled from a man in his forties in good health and CMV-seronegative. CDR3s include the opening cysteine and the closing phenylalanine or tryptophan. A D gene is named only where the DNA matches it firmly. The listing skips clone size in some rows; elsewhere it reads once, few, many or a size class.

CDR3 DNA,CDR3 protein,clone size,J gene,V gene,D gene
TGTGCCAGCAGCTGGAGGGGCCTCGGGAGGGCTGAAGCTTTCTTT,CASSWRGLGRAEAFF,-,TRBJ1-1,TRBV5-6,-
TGCGCCAGCAGGTCAGACAGGGTCCCCGGGGAGCTGTTTTTT,CASRSDRVPGELFF,few,TRBJ2-2,TRBV4-1,TRBD1
TGTGCCAGCAGCGGGGGGGTTATGGGCCAGCCCCAGCATTTT,CASSGGVMGQPQHF,-,TRBJ1-5,TRBV7-8,-
TGTGCCAGCAGGATCAGGGGGAGCCTAGAGACCCAGTACTTC,CASRIRGSLETQYF,-,TRBJ2-5,TRBV5-6,TRBD1
TGTGCCAGTAGTATAGATCAGTCTGGCAATCAGCCCCAGCATTTT,CASSIDQSGNQPQHF,-,TRBJ1-5,TRBV19,-
TGTGCCAGCAGCTTAGCGATCCAGGGCGTGAGTGCTTTCTTT,CASSLAIQGVSAFF,-,TRBJ1-1,TRBV7-2,-
TGCGCCAGCAGCCAAGAGGGGGGGGCCAACTATGGCTACACCTTC,CASSQEGGANYGYTF,-,TRBJ1-2,TRBV4-1,-
TGTGCCAGCAGTATACCATCGCGGACAGTTGAAGCTTTCTTT,CASSIPSRTVEAFF,-,TRBJ1-1,TRBV28,-
TGTGCCAGCTCTCACGGGACAGGGAGCCACGAGCAGTACTTC,CASSHGTGSHEQYF,-,TRBJ2-7,TRBV6-6,TRBD1
TGCGCCAGCAGCTCCGGACAGGGGGGTCAGCCCCAGCATTTT,CASSSGQGGQPQHF,-,TRBJ1-5,TRBV5-1,TRBD1
TGCAGTGCTAGACCCGGCACTGAAGCTTTCTTT,CSARPGTEAFF,-,TRBJ1-1,TRBV20-1,-
TGTGCCAGCAGTGACGCAGGGGACTATGGCTACACCTTC,CASSDAGDYGYTF,-,TRBJ1-2,TRBV6-1,-
TGTGCCAGCAGTGTAGGGACAGCGCGCTCTGGAAACACCATATATTTT,CASSVGTARSGNTIYF,-,TRBJ1-3,TRBV2,TRBD1
TGTGCCAGCAGCTGGGCGGGGGGCGGTGATCAGCCCCAGCATTTT,CASSWAGGGDQPQHF,-,TRBJ1-5,TRBV5-6,-
TGTGCCACCAGCAGGGGACTAGCGGTTGACTACGAGCAGTACTTC,CATSRGLAVDYEQYF,-,TRBJ2-7,TRBV15,TRBD2
TGTGCCAGCAAAGGCCAGGGAGGTCAGCCCCAGCATTTT,CASKGQGGQPQHF,-,TRBJ1-5,TRBV28,-
TGTGCCACCAGCAGGTCCCGGGCAGGGGGCGAAGATACGCAGTATTTT,CATSRSRAGGEDTQYF,-,TRBJ2-3,TRBV15,TRBD1
TGTGCCAGCAGCGAAGGACAGGGGCGCAATCAGCCCCAGCATTTT,CASSEGQGRNQPQHF,few,TRBJ1-5,TRBV4-2,TRBD1
TGCGCCAGCAGGCAATCTCCAGGGGAGAATGAGCAGTTCTTC,CASRQSPGENEQFF,few,TRBJ2-1,TRBV5-1,-
TGTGCCAGCAGTTTAAGTAGCGGGGGGGCCAATGGTCGTGAGCAGTTCTTC,CASSLSSGGANGREQFF,-,TRBJ2-1,TRBV28,TRBD2
TGCGCCAGCAGCATACTGGGAGGGACTAATGAAAAACTGTTTTTT,CASSILGGTNEKLFF,-,TRBJ1-4,TRBV4-1,-
TGTGCCAGCAGATTACAGGCCTCCCTTAGCACAGATACGCAGTATTTT,CASRLQASLSTDTQYF,-,TRBJ2-3,TRBV2,-
TGTGCCAGCAGACCCTCAACAGGGAACGCTCGCGAGCAGTACTTC,CASRPSTGNAREQYF,-,TRBJ2-7,TRBV28,-
TGCAGCGTTTCAGACAGGGAAGCTGAAGCTTTCTTT,CSVSDREAEAFF,-,TRBJ1-1,TRBV29-1,TRBD1
TGTGCCAGCAGCTTCCGGGACGGGAGGCAAGAGACCCAGTACTTC,CASSFRDGRQETQYF,-,TRBJ2-5,TRBV5-4,TRBD2
TGTGCCAGCAGTCCCGTCGAGAGGAGAAACACCATATATTTT,CASSPVERRNTIYF,once,TRBJ1-3,TRBV6-1,-
TGTGCCAGCAGCCAAGACTACAGGGGGTTGGCTGAAGCTTTCTTT,CASSQDYRGLAEAFF,-,TRBJ1-1,TRBV4-2,TRBD1
TGTGCCAGCAGTTACACGGGGTCTAATTCACCCCTCCACTTT,CASSYTGSNSPLHF,-,TRBJ1-6,TRBV6-5,-
TGTGCCAGCAGCCTGACAGGCTCGGGTGAAGCTTTCTTT,CASSLTGSGEAFF,-,TRBJ1-1,TRBV7-2,-
TGCGCCAGCAAACCCAGGGATGATCAGCCCCAGCATTTT,CASKPRDDQPQHF,-,TRBJ1-5,TRBV4-1,-
TGTGCCAGCAGCACGAGCGGGGGGCCCAATGAGCAGTTCTTC,CASSTSGGPNEQFF,-,TRBJ2-1,TRBV7-3,TRBD2
TGTGCCAGCTCACCAGCGGGAGATACGCAGTATTTT,CASSPAGDTQYF,-,TRBJ2-3,TRBV18,-
TGCAGCGTAAGCAGGGGAAACACTGAAGCTTTCTTT,CSVSRGNTEAFF,-,TRBJ1-1,TRBV29-1,-
TGTGCCAGTATGGACAGGTCGAACACTGAAGCTTTCTTT,CASMDRSNTEAFF,once,TRBJ1-1,TRBV19,TRBD1
TGTGCCAGCAGTTTAGGTGGGGGCCGGACCTACAATGAGCAGTTCTTC,CASSLGGGRTYNEQFF,-,TRBJ2-1,TRBV28,-